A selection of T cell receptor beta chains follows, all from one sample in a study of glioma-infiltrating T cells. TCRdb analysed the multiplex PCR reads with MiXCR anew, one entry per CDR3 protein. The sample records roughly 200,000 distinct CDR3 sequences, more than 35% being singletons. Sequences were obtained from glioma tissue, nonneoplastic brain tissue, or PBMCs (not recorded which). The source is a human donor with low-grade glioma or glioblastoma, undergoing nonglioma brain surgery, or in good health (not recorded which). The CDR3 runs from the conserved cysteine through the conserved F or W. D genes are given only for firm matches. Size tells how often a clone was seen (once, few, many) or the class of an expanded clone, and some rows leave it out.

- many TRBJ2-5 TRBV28 TGTGCCAGCACCCAGAACCAAGAGACCCAGTACTTC CASTQNQETQYF
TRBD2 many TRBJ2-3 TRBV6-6 TGTGCCAGCAGTTACGGCACTAGCGGAAACAGGAATACGCAGTATTTT CASSYGTSGNRNTQYF
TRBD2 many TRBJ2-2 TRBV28 TGTGCCAGCAACGCGGGAGGGGAGAACACCGGGGAGCTGTTTTTT CASNAGGENTGELFF
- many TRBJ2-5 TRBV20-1 TGCAGTGCTGTGTCTCAAGAGACCCAGTACTTC CSAVSQETQYF
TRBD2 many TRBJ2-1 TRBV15 TGTGCCACCAGCAGCGGGCTAGCGGGTCCCTACAATGAGCAGTTCTTC CATSSGLAGPYNEQFF
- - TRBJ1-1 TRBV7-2 TGTGCCCGCAGCTTAGGGAACAATGAAGCTTTCTTT CARSLGNNEAFF
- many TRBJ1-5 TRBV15 TGTGCCACCAGCACCGTGGGGGGTTATCAGCCCCAGCATTTT CATSTVGGYQPQHF
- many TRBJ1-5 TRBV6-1 TGTGCCAGCAGTCCCAGGGAAGGCAATCAGCCCCAGCATTTT CASSPREGNQPQHF
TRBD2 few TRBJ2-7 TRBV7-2 TGTGCCAGCAGCTTAGACCCCGGGGAAGCGGGAGGGCCTAGCGAGCAGTACTTC CASSLDPGEAGGPSEQYF
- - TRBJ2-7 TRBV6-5 TGTGCCAGCAGTTACAGGGCGGGGCTTGGCAATGAGCAGTACTTC CASSYRAGLGNEQYF
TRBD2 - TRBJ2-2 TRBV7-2 TGTGCCAGCAGCTTATCTCTCGGGAGGGCCTCAAACACCGAGGAGCTGTTTTTT CASSLSLGRASNTEELFF
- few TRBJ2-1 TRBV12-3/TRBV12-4 TGTGCCAGCAGTTTAAATAGTCGGTCCGGTGAGCAGTTCTTC CASSLNSRSGEQFF
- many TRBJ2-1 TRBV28 TGTGCCAGCAGTCCCCAGAGAGGTTTCCGCAATGAGCAGTTCTTC CASSPQRGFRNEQFF
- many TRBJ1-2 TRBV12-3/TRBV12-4 TGTGCCAGCAGTTTAGAGGACATCCATGGCTACACCTTC CASSLEDIHGYTF
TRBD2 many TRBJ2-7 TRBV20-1 TGCAGTGCCCCATCTGGGACTAGCGGTTCCTACGAGCAGTACTTC CSAPSGTSGSYEQYF
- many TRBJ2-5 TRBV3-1 TGTGCCAGCAGCTCTGGACTAATTGAGAACTTC CASSSGLIENF
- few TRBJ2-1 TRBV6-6 TGTGCCATCAGTTACCTCGATTTGGGGCCGCCATATTTCTTC CAISYLDLGPPYFF
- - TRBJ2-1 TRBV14 TGTGCCAGCAGCCAACCGACTGGCTCCTACAATGATCAGTTCTTC CASSQPTGSYNDQFF
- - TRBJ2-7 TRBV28 TGTGCCAGCAGTTCCCAGGACACGGGGAACGAGCAGTACTTC CASSSQDTGNEQYF
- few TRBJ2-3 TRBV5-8 TGTGCCAGCAGCTTGGCTCGACTACTTCGCACAGATACGCAGTATTTT CASSLARLLRTDTQYF
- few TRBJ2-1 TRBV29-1 TGCAGCGTTGAAAGGCCTCAAGTCTCCTACAATGAGCAGTTCTTC CSVERPQVSYNEQFF
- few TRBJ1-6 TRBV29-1 TGCAGCGTACAAGACCAATATAATTCACCCCTCCACTTT CSVQDQYNSPLHF
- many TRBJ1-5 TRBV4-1 TGCGCCAGCAGTTTAGGTTTGAGGCAGACGTATCAGCCCCAGCATTTT CASSLGLRQTYQPQHF
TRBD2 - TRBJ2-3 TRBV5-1 TGCGCCAGCAGCTCCTGGGGGACTAGCGGCACAGATACGCGGTATTTT CASSSWGTSGTDTRYF
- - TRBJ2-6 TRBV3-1 TGTGCCAGCAGCCAAGGGCGAATGTCTGGGGCCAACGTCCTGACTTTC CASSQGRMSGANVLTF
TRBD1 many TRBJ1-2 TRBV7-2 TGTGCCAGCACTATGGACAGGGGTAACTATGGCTACACCTTC CASTMDRGNYGYTF
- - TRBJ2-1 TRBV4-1 TGCGCCAGCAGCCAAGATGTAGTAAACTACAATGAGCAGTTCTTC CASSQDVVNYNEQFF
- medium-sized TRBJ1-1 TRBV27 TGTGCCAGCAGTCTAGCCATGAACACTGAAGCTTTCTTT CASSLAMNTEAFF
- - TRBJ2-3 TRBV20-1 TGCAGTGCCAAGGGATCCAGCGGAAGAACAGATACGCAGTATTTT CSAKGSSGRTDTQYF
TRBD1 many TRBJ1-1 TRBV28 TGTGCCAGCAGCACTATGACAGGGATCGCTGAAGCTTTCTTT CASSTMTGIAEAFF
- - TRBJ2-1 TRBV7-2 TGTGCCAGCAGCTTAGAGGCTAGCGATGAAAATGAGCAGTTCTTC CASSLEASDENEQFF
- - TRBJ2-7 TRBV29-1 TGCAGCGGTAGAGTCGCCACCTCTAACGACGAGCAGTACTTC CSGRVATSNDEQYF
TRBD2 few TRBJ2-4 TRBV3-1 TGTGCCAGCAGCCAAGGGACTAGCGGGAGACAAAACATTCAGTACTTC CASSQGTSGRQNIQYF